The 29 T cell receptor beta chains listed next were all sequenced from one sample in a study of T cell responses to AZD1222 COVID-19 vaccine. Assay: immunoSEQ multiplex PCR; the TCRdb copy retains only in-frame clones and omits some. The table records about 140,000 clones, roughly 90% of them present only once. Source: peripheral blood, taken on day 0 of AZD1222 vaccination. The receptors derive from an adult in good health.

J is TRBJ2-1 and V is TRBV4-3; no firm D call. This CDR3 comprises 12 residues. V lost 0 bases, J lost 15 bases, and 12 bases lay in between. Per the germline V gene, CDR1 is LGHNA and CDR2 is YSLEER. The CDR3 DNA reads TGCGCCAGCAGCCAAGATTACGGTAGACGGTTCTTC. It translates to CASSQDYGRRFF.

This chain uses TRBV7-9 with TRBJ1-1, with D unclear. The CDR3 spans 13 residues. Germline CDR1 SEHNR, CDR2 FQNEAQ (reference sequence). V was pared by 2 bases and J by 5 bases, with 9 bases between. This CDR3 reads CASSLSERTEAFF. The CDR3 DNA follows: TGTGCCAGCAGCTTATCTGAGAGGACTGAAGCTTTCTTT.

The chain has TRBV7-9 and TRBJ2-3; D is unresolved. The CDR3 sequence is 12 residues long. Trimming stripped 3 bases from V and 6 bases from J, with 7 bases between. Germline V gene lookup returns CDR1 SEHNR and CDR2 FQNEAQ (reference sequence). CDR3 coding DNA: TGTGCCAGCAGCTTTATCCTCGATACGCAGTATTTT. Translation: CASSFILDTQYF. Using reference TRBV7-9 and TRBJ2-3 for the parts outside the CDR3, the full variable domain is DTGVSQNPRHKITKRGQNVTFRCDPISEHNRLYWYRQTLGQGPEFLTYFQNEAQLEKSRLLSDRFSAERPKGSFSTLEIQRTEQGDSAMYLCASSFILDTQYFGPGTRLTVL.

This chain links TRBV28 with TRBJ1-2; D remains ambiguous. The CDR3 totals 14 residues. Trimming took 5 bases from V and 4 from J, leaving 14 bases between them. In germline, CDR1 is MDHEN, CDR2 SYDVKM. DNA for the CDR3: TGTGCCAGCAGTCCCCCTAGTGCTGGCTATGGCTACACCTTC. Protein sequence: CASSPPSAGYGYTF.

The chain employs TRBV28 and TRBJ1-6; 7 bases are shared with TRBD1. This CDR3 is 14 amino acids long. The V gene's germline CDR1 is MDHEN and CDR2 SYDVKM. Trimming removed 7 bases from V and 7 bases from J; junction bases left unmatched: 7. CDR3 sequence (DNA): TGTGCCAGCAACTGGGGGACAGTGAATTCACCCCTCCACTTT. Protein product: CASNWGTVNSPLHF. The whole variable domain, filled in from reference TRBV28 and TRBJ1-6, reads DVKVTQSSRYLVKRTGEKVFLECVQDMDHENMFWYRQDPGLGLRLIYFSYDVKMKEKGDIPEGYSVSREKKERFSLILESASTNQTSMYLCASNWGTVNSPLHFGNGTRLTVT.

V gene TRBV7-2 combines with J gene TRBJ2-7; no firm D call. The CDR3 is 16 amino acids. The germline CDR1 and CDR2 sequences are SGHTA and FQGNSA. Between the trimmed V and J ends, which lost 3 bases and 2 bases, there was a span of 17 bases. The CDR3 spells CASSLGPRRRTYEQYF. The CDR3 DNA reads TGTGCCAGCAGCTTGGGCCCACGACGGCGGACCTACGAGCAGTACTTC.

The chain has TRBV29-1 and TRBJ1-2, with D unclear. V lost 4 bases and J 0 bases, leaving 6 bases between the germline ends. Germline V CDR1 and CDR2: SQVTM, ANQGSEA. The CDR3 consists of 12 residues. CDR3 in DNA: TGCAGCGTTGTCCTAGCTAACTATGGCTACACCTTC. Amino acid sequence: CSVVLANYGYTF.

V and J are TRBV12-5 and TRBJ1-2; no clear D gene. The germline V gene has CDR1 LGHNT and CDR2 FRNRAP. This CDR3 spans 15 amino acids. V gave up 5 bases and J gave up 7 bases, with 20 bases separating them. This CDR3 reads CASGPRTTYDLGYTF. CDR3 DNA: TGTGCTAGTGGTCCACGAACAACCTATGATCTTGGCTACACCTTC.

This clone was seen only once. V and J are TRBV10-3 and TRBJ1-5, with D perhaps TRBD1 (6 bases). Trimming removed 0 bases at V and 2 bases at J, with 14 bases between. CDR3 size: 17 residues. Germline CDR1 ENHRY, CDR2 SYGVKD. CDR3 residues: CAISESGGSYGNQPQHF. For the CDR3, the DNA is TGTGCCATCAGTGAGTCAGGGGGGTCATATGGCAATCAGCCCCAGCATTTT.

This chain joins TRBV10-3 and TRBJ1-2, with D unclear. Trimming pared 1 base from V and 2 bases from J, leaving 11 bases between. Germline CDR1 is ENHRY and CDR2 is SYGVKD. The CDR3 sequence is 15 residues long. CDR3 sequence reads: CAISEFEGSNYGYTF. CDR3 DNA sequence: TGTGCCATCAGTGAGTTCGAGGGATCCAACTATGGCTACACCTTC.

The gene calls are TRBV15 and TRBJ2-2; 7 bases are a match to TRBD1. V shed 1 base and J 2 bases; nucleotides not matched to a gene: 4. Germline loops: CDR1 LNHNV, CDR2 YYDKDF (reference sequence). This CDR3 is 16 amino acids long. This CDR3 is CATSRGGQLNTGELFF. The CDR3 coding sequence is TGTGCCACCAGCAGAGGGGGACAGCTAAACACCGGGGAGCTGTTTTTT.

The chain combines TRBV7-9 with TRBJ1-1; D is possibly TRBD1 (5 bases). The ends were cut back, 5 bases at V and 1 base at J, with 14 bases in the middle. Germline CDR1 and CDR2: SEHNR and FQNEAQ (reference sequence). The CDR3 has 15 amino acids. CDR3 coding DNA: TGTGCCAGCAGCGCTCTCGCCGGGGGGAACACTGAAGCTTTCTTT. Translation gives CASSALAGGNTEAFF. Supplemented by reference TRBV7-9 and TRBJ1-1, the full variable domain reads DTGVSQNPRHKITKRGQNVTFRCDPISEHNRLYWYRQTLGQGPEFLTYFQNEAQLEKSRLLSDRFSAERPKGSFSTLEIQRTEQGDSAMYLCASSALAGGNTEAFFGQGTRLTVV.

This clone was counted a single time. The genes are TRBV5-4 and TRBJ1-1; no firm D call. Trimming took 4 bases from V and 5 from J, leaving 15 bases between them. Germline CDR1 SGHNT, CDR2 YYREEE (reference sequence). CDR3 length equals 14 residues. This chain's CDR3 is CASSPTTRGTEAFF. CDR3 sequence (DNA): TGTGCCAGCAGCCCTACCACCCGGGGAACTGAAGCTTTCTTT.

The rearrangement uses TRBV15 and TRBJ1-4; no firm D call. Trimming took off 1 base at V and 7 bases at J, with 4 bases between the two ends. CDR1 LNHNV and CDR2 YYDKDF come from the germline V gene (reference sequence). This CDR3 spans 12 amino acids. The CDR3 bases are TGTGCCACCAGCAGAGTCGGTGAAAAACTGTTTTTT. Translating it yields CATSRVGEKLFF.

This rearrangement joins TRBV5-6 to TRBJ2-2; TRBD1 might be the D (5 bases). The germline V and J ends were trimmed by 0 bases and 0 bases, with 6 bases remaining between them. Germline lookup yields CDR1 SGHDT and CDR2 YYEEEE. This CDR3 region has 15 residues. The DNA of the CDR3 is TGTGCCAGCAGCTTGGAACAGGCGAACACCGGGGAGCTGTTTTTT. This codes for CASSLEQANTGELFF.

This clone was counted between two and nine times. The V and J genes are TRBV9 and TRBJ2-7; D may be TRBD1 (7 bases). V was shortened by 4 bases and J by 5 bases, with 13 bases between the two germline ends. Germline V gene data show CDR1 as SGDLS and CDR2 as YYNGEE. This CDR3 comprises 13 residues. The CDR3 loop reads CASSSARGDEQYF. In DNA form, the CDR3 reads TGTGCCAGCAGCTCCGCCAGGGGGGACGAGCAGTACTTC.

The chain recombines TRBV4-3 with TRBJ1-3, with D unresolved. Germline V lookup: CDR1 LGHNA, CDR2 YSLEER. The CDR3 is made up of 13 amino acids. V lost 1 base and J lost 7, with 8 bases in between. CDR3 in amino acids: CASSQVKANTIYF. In nucleotides, the CDR3 is TGCGCCAGCAGCCAAGTTAAGGCTAACACCATATATTTT.

The J gene is TRBJ1-5, the V gene TRBV28; D unresolved. Germline V lookup: CDR1 MDHEN, CDR2 SYDVKM. The V gene lost 1 base and the J gene lost 5 bases, with 3 bases spanning the gap. The CDR3 is made up of 12 amino acids. The CDR3 is CASSLSHQPQHF. The CDR3 DNA reads as TGTGCCAGCAGTTTATCACATCAGCCCCAGCATTTT.

This rearrangement joins TRBV11-2 to TRBJ1-3, with 8 bases aligning to TRBD1. After removal of 5 bases from V and 0 bases from J, the junction contained 9 bases not matched to a gene. The CDR3 consists of 17 residues. The germline CDR1 and CDR2 sequences are SGHAT and FQNNGV. The CDR3 nucleotides read TGTGCCAGCAGCCAGAACCGGGACAGGTACTCTGGAAACACCATATATTTT. Translated: CASSQNRDRYSGNTIYF.

This chain links TRBV7-9 with TRBJ2-1; 10 nucleotides align to TRBD2. V was pared by 1 base and J by 4 bases, with 7 bases of the junction left unmatched. The CDR3 length is 17 residues. CDR1 and CDR2 from the germline V gene are SEHNR and FQNEAQ (reference sequence). CDR3: CASSLDQGLAYYNEQFF. The CDR3 DNA is TGTGCCAGCAGCTTAGACCAGGGACTAGCGTATTACAATGAGCAGTTCTTC.

This clone has just a few counts. J is TRBJ2-7 and V is TRBV5-6; 7 positions agree with TRBD1. The CDR3 covers 17 residues. J was trimmed by 4 bases and V by 4 bases; bases with no gene match: 17. Per the germline V gene, CDR1 is SGHDT and CDR2 is YYEEEE. The CDR3 protein is CASSPSSLGDSLYEQYF. The CDR3 DNA reads as TGTGCCAGCAGCCCATCGTCTCTCGGGGACAGCCTTTACGAGCAGTACTTC.

The CDR3 reads CSASGWEGVRNEQFF. The CDR3 nucleotides read TGCAGTGCTAGTGGGTGGGAGGGAGTAAGAAATGAGCAGTTCTTC. The chain has TRBV20-1 and TRBJ2-1; 7 positions agree with TRBD2. V shed 3 bases and J 7 bases; nucleotides not matched to a gene: 12. Germline V lookup: CDR1 DFQATT, CDR2 SNEGSKA (reference sequence). The CDR3 covers 15 residues.

This chain links TRBV27 with TRBJ1-1; D is ambiguous. The CDR3 has 10 amino acids. Between the trimmed V and J ends, which lost 10 bases and 10 bases, there was a span of 13 bases. Germline-derived CDR1 and CDR2 are MNHEY and SMNVEV (reference sequence). This chain's CDR3 is CAIITWGAFF. CDR3 sequence (DNA): TGTGCCATAATCACCTGGGGAGCTTTCTTT.

The chain couples TRBV15 to TRBJ1-2, with TRBD1 as a possible D gene (6 bases). CDR1 is LNHNV, CDR2 YYDKDF, per germline (reference sequence). The CDR3 has 14 amino acids. Trimming pared 0 bases from V and 5 bases from J, leaving 10 bases between. The CDR3, as DNA: TGTGCCACCAGCAGAGATTTGGGGGCATATGGCTACACCTTC. This gives the protein CATSRDLGAYGYTF.

The chain recombines TRBV9 with TRBJ2-1, with unresolved D. This CDR3 is built from 15 residues. From germline, CDR1 is SGDLS and CDR2 YYNGEE. V lost 1 base and J lost 0, with 8 bases in between. The CDR3: CASSVHESSYNEQFF. The CDR3 DNA follows: TGTGCCAGCAGCGTACACGAGTCCTCCTACAATGAGCAGTTCTTC.

The chain recombines TRBV7-9 with TRBJ1-2, with no clear D. The CDR3 is 15 amino acids. Trimming stripped 1 base from V and 0 bases from J, with 9 bases between. Germline CDR1 is SEHNR and CDR2 is FQNEAQ (reference sequence). This CDR3 is CASSLEGRANYGYTF. Here the CDR3 DNA reads TGTGCCAGCAGCTTAGAAGGGAGGGCTAACTATGGCTACACCTTC.

As DNA, the CDR3 is TGTGCCAGTAGTCCGTCGACAGGAGCTTATGGCTACACCTTC. Protein product: CASSPSTGAYGYTF. J is TRBJ1-2 and V is TRBV19, with D possibly matching TRBD1 (6 bases). The CDR3 spans 14 residues. Trimming removed 5 bases from V and 5 bases from J, with 15 bases in between. The germline CDR1 and CDR2 sequences are LNHDA and SQIVND (reference sequence).

V gene TRBV6-2 or TRBV6-3 combines with J gene TRBJ2-7; D remains ambiguous. CDR1 is MNHEY, CDR2 SVGEGT, per germline. The V gene lost 0 bases and the J gene lost 3 bases, with 9 bases spanning the gap. CDR3 length: 14 amino acids. The CDR3 sequence: CASSYSRTRYEQYF. CDR3 nucleotides: TGTGCCAGCAGTTACTCTCGGACCCGCTACGAGCAGTACTTC.

The chain combines TRBV4-3 with TRBJ2-7; TRBD2 aligns across 9 bases. With V trimmed by 1 base and J by 6 bases, 10 bases remained unmatched. CDR3 length: 16 residues. Looked up from germline, CDR1 is LGHNA and CDR2 is YSLEER. CDR3 nucleotides: TGCGCCAGCAGCCAAGGGCTGGCGGGGGGGCCGGTCGAGCAGTACTTC. Protein product: CASSQGLAGGPVEQYF.